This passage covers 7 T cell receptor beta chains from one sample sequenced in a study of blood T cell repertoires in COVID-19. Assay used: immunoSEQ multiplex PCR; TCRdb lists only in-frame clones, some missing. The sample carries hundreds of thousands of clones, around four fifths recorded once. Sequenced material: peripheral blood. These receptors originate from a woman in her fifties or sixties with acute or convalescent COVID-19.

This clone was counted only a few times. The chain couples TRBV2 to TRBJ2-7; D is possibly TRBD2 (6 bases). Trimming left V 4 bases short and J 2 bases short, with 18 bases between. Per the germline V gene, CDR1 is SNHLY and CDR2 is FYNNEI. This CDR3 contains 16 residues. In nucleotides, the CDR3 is TGTGCCAGCAGTGGGGGTCGGAGGGCTGTAACCTACGAGCAGTACTTC. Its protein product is CASSGGRRAVTYEQYF.

CDR3 region: CASVYNSQGVFYEQYF. The CDR3 DNA reads TGTGCCAGCGTGTATAATTCACAGGGCGTGTTCTACGAGCAGTACTTC. The rearrangement links TRBV2 to TRBJ2-7; D is possibly TRBD1 (6 bases). Germline V gene sequence: CDR1 SNHLY, CDR2 FYNNEI. The CDR3 contains 16 residues. The V end was cut by 8 bases, the J end by 3 bases, with 23 bases between.

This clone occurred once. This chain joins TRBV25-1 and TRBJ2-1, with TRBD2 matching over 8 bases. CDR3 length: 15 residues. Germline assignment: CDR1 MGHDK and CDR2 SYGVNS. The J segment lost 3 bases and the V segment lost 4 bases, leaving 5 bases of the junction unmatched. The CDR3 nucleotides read TGTGCCAGCAGTGGACCGGGAGGGATCTACAATGAGCAGTTCTTC. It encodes CASSGPGGIYNEQFF.

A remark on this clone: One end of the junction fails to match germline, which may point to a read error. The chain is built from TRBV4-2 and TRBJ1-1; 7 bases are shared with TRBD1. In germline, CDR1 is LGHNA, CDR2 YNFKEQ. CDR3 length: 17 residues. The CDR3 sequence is CASSQSPTGNGNAEAFF. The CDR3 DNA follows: TGTGCCAGCAGCCAAAGCCCGACAGGGAATGGGAACGCTGAAGCTTTCTTT.

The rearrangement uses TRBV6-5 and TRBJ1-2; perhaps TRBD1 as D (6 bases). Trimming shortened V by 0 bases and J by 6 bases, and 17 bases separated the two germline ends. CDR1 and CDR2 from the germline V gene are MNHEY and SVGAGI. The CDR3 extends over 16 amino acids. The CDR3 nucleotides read TGTGCCAGCAGTTACTCGAGGGGAGCCCGGACAGATGGCTACACCTTC. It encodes CASSYSRGARTDGYTF.

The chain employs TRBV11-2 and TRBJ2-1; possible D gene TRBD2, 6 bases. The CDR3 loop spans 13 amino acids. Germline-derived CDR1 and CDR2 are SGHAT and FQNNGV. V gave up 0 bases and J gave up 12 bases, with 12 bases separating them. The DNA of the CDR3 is TGTGCCAGCAGCTTAGATTCGGGGGTTGTGCAGTTCTTC. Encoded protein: CASSLDSGVVQFF.

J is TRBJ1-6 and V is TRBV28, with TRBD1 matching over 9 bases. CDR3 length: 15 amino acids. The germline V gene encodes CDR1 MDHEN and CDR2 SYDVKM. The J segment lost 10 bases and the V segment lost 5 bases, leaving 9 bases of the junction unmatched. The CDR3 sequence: CASSPGTGMFSPLHF. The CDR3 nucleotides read TGTGCCAGCAGTCCCGGGACAGGGATGTTCTCACCCCTCCACTTT.